The 9 T cell receptor beta chains given below trace back to one sample, sequenced in a study of Ad26.COV2.S vaccination and SARS-CoV-2 variants. Produced via immunoSEQ multiplex PCR; TCRdb's table is partial and in-frame only. This table holds under 150,000 clones, 86% found once. The sample consisted of peripheral blood, taken after recovery from COVID-19. Receptors were obtained from a human donor who had recovered from COVID-19.

The chain joins TRBV27 to TRBJ1-6; 7 bases map to TRBD1. V dropped 8 bases and J dropped 6; count of bases not matched to a gene: 1. Germline CDR1 MNHEY, CDR2 SMNVEV (reference sequence). The CDR3 extends over 12 amino acids. CDR3 residues: CASGTANSPLHF. In DNA, the CDR3 is TGTGCCAGCGGGACAGCTAATTCACCCCTCCACTTT.

V gene TRBV27 combines with J gene TRBJ2-2; TRBD2 aligns across 8 bases. Germline-derived CDR1 and CDR2 are MNHEY and SMNVEV (reference sequence). V was pared by 5 bases and J by 2 bases, with 10 bases of the junction left unmatched. The CDR3 is made up of 17 amino acids. The CDR3 DNA reads as TGTGCCAGCAGTAGTCAGCTAGCGGGTCATAACACCGGGGAGCTGTTTTTT. It specifies CASSSQLAGHNTGELFF.

J is TRBJ1-1 and V is TRBV5-6, with unresolved D. V dropped 2 bases and J dropped 5 bases, with 13 bases sitting between them. The germline gives CDR1 SGHDT, CDR2 YYEEEE. This CDR3 contains 14 residues. CDR3: CASSLGPSGTEAFF. In nucleotides, the CDR3 is TGTGCCAGCAGCTTAGGACCGTCGGGGACTGAAGCTTTCTTT.

In regard to this clone: A junction boundary mismatches the germline segment, possibly from a read error. CDR3 protein: CASSPGGEGIWEQFF. The CDR3 DNA follows: TGTGCTAGCAGCCCCGGGGGAGAGGGGATATGGGAGCAGTTCTTC. The gene calls are TRBV7-7 and TRBJ2-1, with a tentative D call TRBD2 (6 bases). CDR3 length equals 15 residues. Germline V gene lookup returns CDR1 SSHAT and CDR2 FNYEAQ (reference sequence).

The genes are TRBV5-1 and TRBJ1-2, with 10 bases matching TRBD1. The germline gives CDR1 SGHRS, CDR2 YFSETQ. Germline trimming cut 3 bases from V and 2 bases from J; bases unmatched to any gene: 7. The CDR3 runs to 16 residues. Here the CDR3 reads CASSWDSGQGNYGYTF. CDR3 coding DNA: TGCGCCAGCAGCTGGGATTCGGGACAGGGGAACTATGGCTACACCTTC. Full variable domain (rest looked up from reference TRBV5-1 and TRBJ1-2): KAGVTQTPRYLIKTRGQQVTLSCSPISGHRSVSWYQQTPGQGLQFLFEYFSETQRNKGNFPGRFSGRQFSNSRSEMNVSTLELGDSALYLCASSWDSGQGNYGYTFGSGTRLTVV.

This clone was recorded once. V is TRBV5-8 and J is TRBJ2-7, with D perhaps TRBD1 or TRBD2 (5 bases each). Looked up from germline, CDR1 is SGHTS and CDR2 is YDEGEE. This CDR3 region has 14 residues. V was clipped by 3 bases and J by 1 base, with 11 bases between them. Written as DNA, the CDR3 is TGTGCCAGCAGCTGGGGACGCCAATCCTACGAGCAGTACTTC. As protein: CASSWGRQSYEQYF.

This clone came up a few times. The chain combines TRBV20-1 with TRBJ1-6, with D perhaps matching TRBD1 (5 bases). The V and J ends lost 3 bases and 7 bases respectively, with 16 bases between them. The CDR3 is made up of 15 amino acids. Germline V gives CDR1 DFQATT, CDR2 SNEGSKA (reference sequence). CDR3: CSASGDYWENSPLHF. CDR3 DNA: TGCAGTGCTAGTGGGGACTATTGGGAGAATTCACCCCTCCACTTT.

The chain has TRBV7-2 and TRBJ2-2; D is unclear. Germline CDR1 and CDR2: SGHTA and FQGNSA. The V gene lost 1 base and the J gene lost 7 bases, with 16 bases spanning the gap. This CDR3 spans 16 amino acids. DNA for the CDR3: TGTGCCAGCAGCTTAGTCGAGTTTCGCGTAGGCGGGGAGCTGTTTTTT. Translated: CASSLVEFRVGGELFF.

The rearrangement joins TRBV12-3 or TRBV12-4 to TRBJ2-1; D is uncertain. Trimming left V 6 bases short and J 12 bases short, with 18 bases between. There are 13 residues in the CDR3. The CDR3 coding sequence is TGTGCCAGCAGCACTACCGGTAGGGTGGGGCAGTTCTTC. Translated, it gives CASSTTGRVGQFF.